Sequencing of this T cell receptor beta chain was carried out in a study of vaccination effects on CD4 cells after COVID-19 (dated by TCRdb to between 2021 and 2023). Study-wide context: Across the study, the median time from the second dose to post-vaccine sampling was 72 days (range 14 to 241). Cultures from other donors in the study were sequenced using the Oncomine TCR Beta short-read assay on an Illumina iSeq 100. SARS-CoV-2 spike-specific CD4+ TCR repertoires from before and after mRNA vaccination were compared in COVID-19 convalescent patients and in infection-naive vaccine recipients. The full study included some 10 COVID-19 convalescent patients and a few SARS-CoV-2-naive healthy vaccine recipients.

To identify antigen-specific CD4+ T cell clonotypes by their expansion, the ViraFEST assay first stimulated PBMC with viral peptide pools and then applied TCR sequencing. After around 11 days of culture, CD4+ T cells were isolated with the EasySep CD4+ T cell isolation kit. Each participant received two doses of an mRNA SARS-CoV-2 vaccine, either BNT162b2 or mRNA-1273. Negative nucleocapsid antibody results before and after vaccination confirmed that the healthy vaccine recipients had no prior SARS-CoV-2 infection. About 2 million PBMC per well were cultured in IMDM with about 4.5% human AB serum, 7.5 to 10 IU/ml IL-2 and gentamicin, plus 10 ug/ml peptides. Half of the culture medium was replaced with fresh IL-2-containing medium on days 3 and 7. Unless noted otherwise, every peptide stimulation condition was cultured in triplicate wells. Using Ficoll-Paque Plus gradient centrifugation, PBMC were separated from whole blood and then either used fresh or cryopreserved at -140C. The spike proteins of SARS-CoV-2 and of the common cold coronaviruses HCoV-NL63, HCoV-OC43 and HCoV-229E were spanned by overlapping peptide pools. The QIAamp micro DNA kit was used to extract genomic DNA from the cultured CD4+ T cells.

Receptor amplification or capture employed the immunoSEQ multiplex PCR assay. DNA from the CD4+ T cells that had been cultured and isolated underwent TCR beta CDR3 sequencing. Concerning the study's data processing: The analysis removed non-productive TCR sequences, trimmed reads to the CDR3 region, and retained only CDR3s that were 7 or more amino acids long. Antigen-specific clonotypes were identified with the MANAFEST web app by comparing expansion in peptide wells against reference cultures. Positive clones required FDR<0.05 expansion versus reference and all other wells, odds ratio above 5, and frequency above 0.1% in two replicate wells. Clonotypes significantly expanded in SARS-CoV-2 spike wells and in at least one common cold coronavirus spike condition were defined as cross-reactive. Levenshtein distance calculated with the stringdist R package was used to assess CDR3 similarity, and unrooted trees were constructed with ape in R 3.6.1. Imported from immuneACCESS, the table was reduced by TCRdb to in-frame sequences with V and J called. These copies leave out some clones; in studies compared against another copy, an unresolved V gene accounts for under half, and the cause of the remainder is not known. The V and J calls and clone size are taken from that table; D and trimming were inferred from the DNA. Present in this sample are approximately 24,000 clones, 60% to 85% of which were seen just once. 23% of the sample goes to the ten largest clones.

A remark on this clone: The antigen this receptor binds is unknown. Per-base quality was not reported, and no clone a single base away is much larger than it.

Points the paper makes about the study in general: Marked clonal contraction was observed in both infection-induced and vaccine-induced clones at late post-vaccination timepoints, consistent with waning T cell responses. Among healthy vaccine recipients, nearly all vaccine-induced clones were SARS-CoV-2 mono-reactive, and just 1 of 255 was cross-reactive with common cold coronaviruses. The study was limited by a small number of convalescent patients and lacked early post-infection timepoints.

From cysteine to phenylalanine, the CDR3 is 11 amino acids long. Only the CDR3 part of the read is kept: 33 bases, read in frame from the first base. CDR1 and CDR2 were assigned from the germline V gene as KGHDR and SFDVKD. V is cut by 9 bases and J by 4 bases, and the space between the germline ends is 6 bases. The receptor comes from a human donor who received a COVID-19 vaccine. The chain links TRBV24-1 with TRBJ2-1; the D segment may tentatively be TRBD1 or TRBD2, each giving 5 matched bases. The sample here was CD4+ T cells from PBMCs cultured with HCoV-NL63 spike peptides, taken after COVID-19 vaccination. The cell subset or site tag for this specimen amounts to: HCoV-NL63 spike overlapping peptide pool stimulation. The nucleotide sequence reads TGTGCCACCGGGGGATACAATGAGCAGTTCTTC. This yields the protein CATGGYNEQFF.